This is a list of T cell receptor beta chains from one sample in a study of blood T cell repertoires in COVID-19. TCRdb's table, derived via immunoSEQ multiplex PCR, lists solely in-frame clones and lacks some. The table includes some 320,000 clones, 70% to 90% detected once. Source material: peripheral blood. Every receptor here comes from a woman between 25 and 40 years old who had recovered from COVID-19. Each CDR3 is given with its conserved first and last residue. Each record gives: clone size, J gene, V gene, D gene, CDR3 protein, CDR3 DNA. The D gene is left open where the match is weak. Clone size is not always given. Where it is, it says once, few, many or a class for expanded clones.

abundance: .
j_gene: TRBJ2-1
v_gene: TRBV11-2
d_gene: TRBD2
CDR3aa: CASSLGGGRSSYNEQFF
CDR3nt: TGTGCCAGCAGCTTAGGGGGCGGGAGAAGCTCCTACAATGAGCAGTTCTTC

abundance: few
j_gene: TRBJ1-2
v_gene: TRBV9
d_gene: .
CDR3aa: CASSVVPSAGYGYTF
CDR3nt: TGTGCCAGCAGCGTAGTTCCCTCCGCAGGCTATGGCTACACCTTC

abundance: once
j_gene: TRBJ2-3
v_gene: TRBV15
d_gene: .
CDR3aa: CATGPQGRTDTQYF
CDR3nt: TGTGCCACCGGCCCTCAGGGCCGCACAGATACGCAGTATTTT

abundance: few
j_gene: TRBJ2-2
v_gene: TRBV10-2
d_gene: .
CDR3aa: CASSDGLTNTGELFF
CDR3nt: TGCGCCAGCAGTGATGGGCTCACGAACACCGGGGAGCTGTTTTTT

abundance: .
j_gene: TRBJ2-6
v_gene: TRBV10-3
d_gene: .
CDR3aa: CAIRVPGARANVLTF
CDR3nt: TGTGCCATCAGGGTCCCAGGGGCTAGGGCCAACGTCCTGACTTTC

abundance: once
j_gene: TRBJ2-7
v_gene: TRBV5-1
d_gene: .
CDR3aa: CASSYWRVLPYEQYF
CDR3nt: TGCGCCAGCAGTTATTGGCGGGTTCTCCCCTACGAGCAGTACTTC

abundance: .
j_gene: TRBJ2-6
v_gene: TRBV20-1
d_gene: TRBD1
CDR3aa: CSASAGGFSGANVLTF
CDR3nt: TGCAGTGCTAGTGCAGGGGGCTTCTCTGGGGCCAACGTCCTGACTTTC

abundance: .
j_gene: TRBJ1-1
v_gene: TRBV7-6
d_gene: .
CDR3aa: CASSLALQPNTEAFF
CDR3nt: TGTGCCAGCAGCTTAGCGTTACAGCCGAACACTGAAGCTTTCTTT

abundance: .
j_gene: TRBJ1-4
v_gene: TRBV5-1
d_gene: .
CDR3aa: CASSSNEKLFF
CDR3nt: TGCGCCAGCAGTAGTAATGAAAAACTGTTTTTT

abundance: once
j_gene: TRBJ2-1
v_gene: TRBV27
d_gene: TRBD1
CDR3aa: CASSSTGTGFSYEQFF
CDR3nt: TGTGCCAGCAGTTCAACCGGGACAGGGTTCTCCTATGAGCAGTTCTTC

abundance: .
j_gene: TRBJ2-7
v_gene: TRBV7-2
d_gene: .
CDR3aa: CASSRQIAYEQYF
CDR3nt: TGTGCCAGCAGCCGACAGATCGCCTACGAGCAGTACTTC

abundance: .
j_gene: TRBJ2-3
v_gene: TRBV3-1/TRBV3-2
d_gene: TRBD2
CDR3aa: CASSNEVAGVPLDTQYF
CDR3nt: TGTGCCAGCAGCAACGAAGTAGCGGGGGTGCCTCTCGATACGCAGTATTTT

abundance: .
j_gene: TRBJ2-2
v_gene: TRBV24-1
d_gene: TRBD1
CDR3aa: CATSDLSDRGKELFF
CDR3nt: TGTGCCACCAGTGATTTGTCGGACAGGGGAAAGGAGCTGTTTTTT

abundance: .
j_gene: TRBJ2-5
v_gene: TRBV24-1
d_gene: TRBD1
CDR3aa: CATSDSTGTGGLETQYF
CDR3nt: TGTGCCACCAGTGATTCGACCGGGACAGGGGGTCTCGAGACCCAGTACTTC

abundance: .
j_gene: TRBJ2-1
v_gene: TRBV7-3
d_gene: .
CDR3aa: CASSFEPYNEQFF
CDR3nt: TGTGCCAGCAGCTTCGAGCCTTACAATGAGCAGTTCTTC

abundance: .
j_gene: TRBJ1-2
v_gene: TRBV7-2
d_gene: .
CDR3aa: CASSLVRQGYGYTF
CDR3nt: TGTGCCAGCAGCTTAGTGCGGCAGGGGTATGGCTACACCTTC

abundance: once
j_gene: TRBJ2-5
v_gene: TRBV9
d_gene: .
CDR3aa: CASSGDGTLYQETQYF
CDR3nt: TGTGCCAGCAGCGGGGACGGGACATTGTACCAAGAGACCCAGTACTTC

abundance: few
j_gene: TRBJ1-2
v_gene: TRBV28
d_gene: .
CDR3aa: CASSLRGEGYGYTF
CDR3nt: TGTGCCAGCAGTTTGCGGGGGGAAGGCTATGGCTACACCTTC

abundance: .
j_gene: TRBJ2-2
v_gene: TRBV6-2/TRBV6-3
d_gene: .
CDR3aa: CASSYPQETGELFF
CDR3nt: TGTGCCAGCAGTTACCCACAGGAGACCGGGGAGCTGTTTTTT

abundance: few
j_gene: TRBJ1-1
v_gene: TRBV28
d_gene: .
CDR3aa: CASSLVDRSINTEAFF
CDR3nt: TGTGCCAGCAGTTTAGTGGACAGATCAATTAACACTGAAGCTTTCTTT

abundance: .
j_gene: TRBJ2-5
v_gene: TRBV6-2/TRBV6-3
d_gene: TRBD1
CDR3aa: CASSLQGAGEETQYF
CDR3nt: TGTGCCAGCAGTTTGCAGGGGGCGGGCGAGGAGACCCAGTACTTC

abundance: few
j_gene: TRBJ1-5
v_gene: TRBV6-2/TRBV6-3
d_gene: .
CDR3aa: CASSYNSYQPQHF
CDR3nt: TGTGCCAGCAGTTACAATAGTTATCAGCCCCAGCATTTT

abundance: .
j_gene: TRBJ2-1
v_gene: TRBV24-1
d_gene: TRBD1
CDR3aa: CATSDSIPGQGYNEQFF
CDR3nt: TGTGCCACCAGTGACTCCATTCCGGGACAGGGCTACAATGAGCAGTTCTTC

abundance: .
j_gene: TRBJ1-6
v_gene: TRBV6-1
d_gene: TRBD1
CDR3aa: CASSEEAGGGGNSPLHF
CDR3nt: TGTGCCAGCAGTGAAGAAGCAGGGGGTGGAGGTAATTCACCCCTCCACTTT

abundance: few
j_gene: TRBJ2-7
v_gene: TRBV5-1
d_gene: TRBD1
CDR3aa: CASSGETGATYEQYF
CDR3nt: TGCGCCAGCAGCGGGGAGACAGGGGCGACCTACGAGCAGTACTTC

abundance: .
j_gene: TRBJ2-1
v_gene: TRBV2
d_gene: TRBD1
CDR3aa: CASRDRGDEQFF
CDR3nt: TGTGCCAGCAGGGACAGGGGGGATGAGCAGTTCTTC

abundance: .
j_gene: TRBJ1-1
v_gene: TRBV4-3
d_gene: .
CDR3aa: CASSQDYMSQDISEAFF
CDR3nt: TGCGCCAGCAGCCAAGACTATATGTCGCAGGACATTAGTGAAGCTTTCTTT

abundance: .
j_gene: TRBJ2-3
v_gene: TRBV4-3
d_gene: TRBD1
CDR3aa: CASSRTGQGSTDTQYF
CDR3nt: TGCGCCAGCAGCCGAACGGGACAGGGAAGCACAGATACGCAGTATTTT

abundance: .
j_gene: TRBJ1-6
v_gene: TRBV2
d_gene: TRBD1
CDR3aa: CATRGTGDSPLHF
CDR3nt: TGTGCCACGCGCGGGACAGGGGATTCACCCCTCCACTTT

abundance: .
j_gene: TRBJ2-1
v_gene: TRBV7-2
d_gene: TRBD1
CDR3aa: CASSSSGGRSSYNEQFF
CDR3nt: TGTGCCAGCAGCTCCTCAGGGGGCCGAAGCTCCTACAATGAGCAGTTCTTC

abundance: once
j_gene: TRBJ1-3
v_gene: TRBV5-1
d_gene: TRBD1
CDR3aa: CASSLGTGAGNTIYF
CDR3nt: TGCGCCAGCAGCTTGGGAACAGGGGCAGGAAACACCATATATTTT

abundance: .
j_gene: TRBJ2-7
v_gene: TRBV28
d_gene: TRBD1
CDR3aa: CASSPGQGAGEQYF
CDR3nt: TGTGCCAGCAGTCCCGGACAGGGGGCGGGCGAGCAGTACTTC

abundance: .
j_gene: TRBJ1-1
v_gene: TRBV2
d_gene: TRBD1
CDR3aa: CASSDPRTGQNTEAFF
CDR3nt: TGTGCCAGCAGTGATCCCCGGACAGGACAGAACACTGAAGCTTTCTTT

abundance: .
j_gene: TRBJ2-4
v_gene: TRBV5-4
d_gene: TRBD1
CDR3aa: CASSLGTGSVKNIQYF
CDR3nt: TGTGCCAGCAGCTTGGGGACAGGGTCGGTCAAAAACATTCAGTACTTC

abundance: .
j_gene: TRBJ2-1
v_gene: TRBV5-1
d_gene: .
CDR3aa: CASSGGQISYNEQFF
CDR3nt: TGCGCCAGCAGCGGAGGACAGATCTCCTACAATGAGCAGTTCTTC

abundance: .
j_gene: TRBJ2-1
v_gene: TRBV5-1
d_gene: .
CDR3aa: CASTPGTLHNEQFF
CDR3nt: TGCGCCAGCACCCCCGGGACTCTTCACAATGAGCAGTTCTTC